This TCR beta chain was sequenced for a study of blood T cell repertoires in COVID-19. Looking at the study overall: Acute and convalescent COVID-19 specimens originated in the United States, Italy and Spain. Nucleic acid was either cDNA or gDNA, and it came from T cells, B-cell-depleted T cells, or PBMCs.

Method: immunoSEQ multiplex PCR; TCRdb's copy keeps in-frame clones and lacks some. Here the sample spans hundreds of thousands of clones, 75% to 90% being singletons. In its sample, this clone was seen once. Germline CDR1 SGHTA, CDR2 FQGNSA. Trimming stripped 5 bases from V and 0 bases from J, with 10 bases between. The length of the CDR3 is 15 residues. Sequencing was done on a sample of peripheral blood. The chain joins TRBV7-2 to TRBJ1-4; D remains unclear. The sequence derives from a man in his fifties or sixties who had recovered from COVID-19. This chain's CDR3 is CASSVTAATNEKLFF. CDR3 DNA: TGTGCCAGCAGCGTAACAGCCGCAACTAATGAAAAACTGTTTTTT. Supplemented by reference TRBV7-2 and TRBJ1-4, the full variable domain reads GAGVSQSPSNKVTEKGKDVELRCDPISGHTALYWYRQSLGQGLEFLIYFQGNSAPDKSGLPSDRFSAERTGGSVSTLTIQRTQQEDSAVYLCASSVTAATNEKLFFGSGTQLSVL.